These T cell receptor beta chains were read from a single sample in a study of T cell changes during pregnancy in multiple sclerosis. Assay used: immunoSEQ multiplex PCR; TCRdb lists only in-frame clones, some missing. The sample lists 30,000 to 35,000 clones, roughly 90% occurring once. The sequenced sample was CD4+ T cells from peripheral blood mononuclear cells, obtained in the third trimester of pregnancy. All receptors come from a female donor in good health, enrolled as a control in a pregnancy study. The CDR3 runs from the conserved cysteine through the conserved F or W. The D gene is left open where the match is weak. Not every row has a clone size; where given, it reads once, few, many or a size class.

size	V	D	J	CDR3	DNA
-	TRBV5-1	-	TRBJ2-7	CASSSSPSASSYEQYF	TGCGCCAGCAGCTCCTCACCTAGCGCGAGCTCCTACGAGCAGTACTTC
-	TRBV4-3	TRBD2	TRBJ2-3	CASSQDISGGWDTQYF	TGCGCCAGCAGCCAAGATATTAGCGGGGGGTGGGATACGCAGTATTTT
-	TRBV5-1	TRBD1	TRBJ1-5	CASRLGQGVGQPQHF	TGCGCCAGCAGGTTGGGACAGGGGGTCGGTCAGCCCCAGCATTTT
-	TRBV6-5	TRBD2	TRBJ2-7	CASSYSAGEPIYEQYF	TGTGCCAGCAGTTACAGTGCGGGGGAGCCGATCTACGAGCAGTACTTC
-	TRBV27	TRBD1	TRBJ2-7	CASSPITGGGHEQYF	TGTGCCAGCAGTCCAATCACAGGGGGCGGGCACGAGCAGTACTTC
-	TRBV7-8	TRBD2	TRBJ2-3	CASSPDEAGGPVDTQYF	TGTGCCAGCAGCCCAGACGAGGCGGGGGGGCCAGTAGATACGCAGTATTTT
-	TRBV10-1	-	TRBJ1-2	CASSESQGRGYTF	TGCGCCAGCAGTGAGTCCCAGGGTCGAGGCTACACCTTC
once	TRBV30	TRBD1	TRBJ2-6	CAWKAGAGGELRGANVLTF	TGTGCCTGGAAGGCTGGGGCAGGGGGTGAACTCCGGGGGGCCAACGTCCTGACTTTC
-	TRBV18	-	TRBJ1-3	CASSPPSGGSSGNTIYF	TGTGCCAGCTCACCACCGTCCGGGGGAAGCTCTGGAAACACCATATATTTT
once	TRBV19	-	TRBJ1-1	CASSIDINTEAFF	TGTGCCAGTAGTATCGACATAAACACTGAAGCTTTCTTT
-	TRBV28	TRBD2	TRBJ2-7	CASSASGLGMGEQYF	TGTGCCAGCAGCGCCTCGGGACTAGGGATGGGCGAGCAGTACTTC
-	TRBV19	-	TRBJ2-2	CASSPTRFAGELFF	TGTGCCAGTAGTCCTACTAGGTTTGCCGGGGAGCTGTTTTTT
-	TRBV13	TRBD1	TRBJ2-5	CASGTGKRETQYF	TGTGCCAGTGGGACAGGGAAACGGGAGACCCAGTACTTC
-	TRBV9	TRBD2	TRBJ2-7	CASSASGNPLYEQYF	TGTGCCAGCAGCGCTAGCGGGAACCCCCTCTACGAGCAGTACTTC
-	TRBV7-2	-	TRBJ1-1	CASSFRDAEAFF	TGTGCCAGCAGCTTCAGGGATGCTGAAGCTTTCTTT
-	TRBV5-6	TRBD1	TRBJ2-7	CASSGRDRYEQYF	TGTGCCAGCAGCGGCCGGGACAGATACGAGCAGTACTTC
-	TRBV11-2	TRBD1	TRBJ2-3	CASSLARGRTDTQYF	TGTGCCAGCAGCTTAGCCAGGGGGCGCACAGATACGCAGTATTTT
-	TRBV5-6	TRBD2	TRBJ2-1	CASSFTPSGRSNEQFF	TGTGCCAGCAGCTTCACGCCTAGCGGGAGATCCAATGAGCAGTTCTTC
-	TRBV6-1	TRBD2	TRBJ2-5	CASSGQRGSQETQYF	TGTGCCAGCAGTGGTCAGCGGGGAAGCCAAGAGACCCAGTACTTC
-	TRBV7-2	TRBD1	TRBJ1-1	CASSFTGGPTEAFF	TGTGCCAGCAGCTTCACAGGGGGCCCCACTGAAGCTTTCTTT
once	TRBV6-1	-	TRBJ2-7	CASSERQRWSYEQYF	TGTGCCAGCAGTGAAAGACAAAGGTGGTCCTACGAGCAGTACTTC
-	TRBV5-1	TRBD1	TRBJ2-1	CASSLYRGRDNEQFF	TGCGCCAGCAGCTTGTACAGGGGGCGCGACAATGAGCAGTTCTTC
-	TRBV6-1	TRBD1	TRBJ1-5	CASSGPRTGGANQPQHF	TGTGCCAGCAGTGGACCAAGGACAGGGGGGGCCAATCAGCCCCAGCATTTT
-	TRBV6-1	TRBD1	TRBJ1-5	CASRGDRGRAQPQHF	TGTGCCAGCAGGGGAGACAGGGGCCGCGCGCAGCCCCAGCATTTT
-	TRBV15	-	TRBJ2-5	CATSRAQGSQETQYF	TGTGCCACCAGCAGAGCCCAGGGCAGTCAAGAGACCCAGTACTTC
-	TRBV18	TRBD2	TRBJ2-1	CASSRLADNEQFF	TGTGCCAGCTCACGACTAGCGGACAATGAGCAGTTCTTC
-	TRBV13	TRBD2	TRBJ2-7	CASTLLAGVGINEQYF	TGTGCCAGCACCTTACTAGCGGGAGTCGGGATTAACGAGCAGTACTTC
-	TRBV5-6	-	TRBJ2-7	CASSSRLGFKGYEQYF	TGTGCCAGCAGCTCGCGACTAGGTTTTAAAGGGTACGAGCAGTACTTC
-	TRBV19	TRBD1	TRBJ1-4	CASSGEQGAPDVNEKLFF	TGTGCCAGTAGTGGGGAACAGGGGGCGCCGGATGTTAATGAAAAACTGTTTTTT
-	TRBV7-9	TRBD2	TRBJ2-5	CASSLAGGGAWETQYF	TGTGCCAGCAGCTTAGCCGGCGGGGGGGCGTGGGAGACCCAGTACTTC
-	TRBV27	TRBD1	TRBJ1-5	CASSPGTGNQPQHF	TGTGCCAGCAGTCCCGGGACAGGCAATCAGCCCCAGCATTTT
-	TRBV4-2	TRBD2	TRBJ2-7	CASSQGGASGKYEQYF	TGTGCCAGCAGCCAAGGGGGAGCTAGCGGGAAGTACGAGCAGTACTTC
-	TRBV5-1	TRBD2	TRBJ2-2	CASSLSGGLPGELFF	TGCGCCAGCAGCCTTAGCGGGGGTCTACCCGGGGAGCTGTTTTTT
-	TRBV27	-	TRBJ2-3	CASSPPQSLTDTQYF	TGTGCCAGCAGTCCCCCCCAGTCTCTCACAGATACGCAGTATTTT
-	TRBV7-8	TRBD2	TRBJ2-7	CASSPFGAGVGYEQYF	TGTGCCAGCAGCCCCTTTGGAGCGGGAGTTGGCTACGAGCAGTACTTC
-	TRBV29-1	TRBD2	TRBJ2-1	CSVDPGLAGNNEQFF	TGCAGCGTCGACCCGGGACTAGCGGGGAACAATGAGCAGTTCTTC
-	TRBV19	TRBD1	TRBJ2-1	CASNPDRGGENEQFF	TGTGCCAGTAACCCGGACAGGGGTGGAGAGAATGAGCAGTTCTTC
-	TRBV28	-	TRBJ2-7	CASSFLGQSYEQYF	TGTGCCAGCAGTTTTTTGGGACAATCCTACGAGCAGTACTTC
-	TRBV5-6	-	TRBJ2-3	CASSPRTDTQYF	TGTGCCAGCAGCCCCCGGACAGATACGCAGTATTTT
few	TRBV7-2	-	TRBJ2-2	CASSFQASSNTGELFF	TGTGCCAGCAGCTTCCAGGCTAGCTCTAACACCGGGGAGCTGTTTTTT
once	TRBV12-5	-	TRBJ2-2	CASAPGTGELFF	TGTGCTAGTGCCCCGGGCACCGGGGAGCTGTTTTTT
-	TRBV9	-	TRBJ2-7	CASSVDQGPYEQYF	TGTGCCAGCAGCGTAGACCAGGGGCCCTACGAGCAGTACTTC
-	TRBV4-3	TRBD1	TRBJ1-2	CASSQDIDRGSYGYTF	TGCGCCAGCAGCCAAGATATTGACAGGGGGTCCTATGGCTACACCTTC
-	TRBV30	TRBD1	TRBJ2-7	CAWSGRQGSSYEQYF	TGTGCCTGGAGTGGAAGACAGGGGAGCTCCTACGAGCAGTACTTC
-	TRBV6-6	-	TRBJ1-5	CASTPSAGYQPQHF	TGTGCCAGCACTCCGTCTGCAGGGTATCAGCCCCAGCATTTT
-	TRBV15	-	TRBJ2-1	CATSRGGTVRGNEQFF	TGTGCCACCAGCAGAGGCGGGACAGTGAGGGGCAATGAGCAGTTCTTC
-	TRBV2	-	TRBJ2-5	CASSGLRRETQYF	TGTGCCAGCAGCGGACTCAGAAGAGAGACCCAGTACTTC
-	TRBV19	-	TRBJ1-1	CASSTGTGRALNTEAFF	TGTGCCAGCTCCACAGGTACAGGGAGAGCCCTGAACACTGAAGCTTTCTTT
-	TRBV5-4	TRBD1	TRBJ2-3	CASSLLGQGGSDTQYF	TGTGCCAGCAGCTTGCTGGGACAGGGAGGTTCAGATACGCAGTATTTT
-	TRBV5-8	TRBD1	TRBJ1-1	CASSRGQGGWNTEAFF	TGTGCCAGCAGCCGAGGACAGGGCGGGTGGAACACTGAAGCTTTCTTT
-	TRBV15	TRBD1	TRBJ2-7	CATSIGQGPTYEQYF	TGTGCCACCAGCATTGGACAGGGACCTACCTACGAGCAGTACTTC
-	TRBV7-2	-	TRBJ1-3	CASSLAAGSSGNTIYF	TGTGCCAGCAGCTTAGCGGCAGGAAGCTCTGGAAACACCATATATTTT
-	TRBV7-2	-	TRBJ2-1	CASSYGQTYNEQFF	TGTGCCAGCAGCTACGGACAGACCTACAATGAGCAGTTCTTC
-	TRBV2	-	TRBJ1-3	CASSELTGPGNTIYF	TGTGCCAGCAGTGAACTAACAGGGCCTGGAAACACCATATATTTT
-	TRBV19	TRBD2	TRBJ2-1	CASSIERLAGAGSYNEQFF	TGTGCCAGTAGTATAGAGAGGCTAGCGGGAGCCGGATCCTACAATGAGCAGTTCTTC
-	TRBV7-7	-	TRBJ2-4	CASSLQQGLAKNIQYF	TGTGCTAGCAGCTTGCAGCAGGGGTTAGCCAAAAACATTCAGTACTTC
-	TRBV10-3	TRBD2	TRBJ2-3	CAISGSGSLQVTDTQYF	TGTGCCATCAGTGGGAGCGGGAGTCTCCAAGTGACAGATACGCAGTATTTT
once	TRBV18	TRBD1	TRBJ1-3	CASSPLGQVGSGNTIYF	TGTGCCAGCTCACCCCTTGGACAGGTCGGCTCTGGAAACACCATATATTTT
once	TRBV19	TRBD2	TRBJ2-7	CASRLAGGPSEQYF	TGTGCCAGTAGACTAGCGGGGGGGCCATCCGAGCAGTACTTC
-	TRBV27	TRBD2	TRBJ2-2	CASTESLAGLGGELFF	TGTGCCAGCACCGAATCGCTAGCGGGATTGGGCGGGGAGCTGTTTTTT